Following are 8 T cell receptor beta chains from one sample sequenced in a study of blood T cell repertoires in COVID-19. The protocol was immunoSEQ multiplex PCR, while the TCRdb copy is restricted to in-frame clones and leaves out a portion. This sample has 250,000 or so clones, with around 93% found just once. Sequenced input: PBMCs or T cells enriched from blood (not recorded which). These receptors came from a man aged 35 to 55 who had been exposed to COVID-19.

The V call is TRBV7-9, the J call TRBJ1-1; no firm D call. V shed 4 bases and J shed 1 base, with 7 bases lying between them. The CDR3 consists of 13 residues. Germline V gene lookup returns CDR1 SEHNR and CDR2 FQNEAQ (reference sequence). CDR3 DNA: TGTGCCAGCAGCTATACAGCGAACACTGAAGCTTTCTTT. This encodes CASSYTANTEAFF.

The chain carries TRBV27 and TRBJ2-2; 10 nucleotides line up with TRBD1. The CDR3 is 17 amino acids. The germline V gene has CDR1 MNHEY and CDR2 SMNVEV (reference sequence). After removal of 5 bases from V and 4 bases from J, the junction contained 10 bases not matched to a gene. Here the CDR3 DNA reads TGTGCCAGCAGTGTAAAACCGGGACAGGGGACCACCGGGGAGCTGTTTTTT. As protein: CASSVKPGQGTTGELFF.

The chain uses TRBV28 and TRBJ2-7; 8 bases fit TRBD1. This CDR3 is built from 13 residues. CDR1 and CDR2 (germline): MDHEN, SYDVKM. The V segment lost 6 bases and the J segment 3 bases; nucleotides outside the gene matches: 4. CDR3 coding DNA: TGTGCCAGCAGCCCAGGGGGCTACTACGAGCAGTACTTC. Its translation is CASSPGGYYEQYF.

V and J are TRBV4-2 and TRBJ2-2; maybe TRBD2 (6 bases). Deletions cut 1 base from V and 4 bases from J, with 7 bases between. This CDR3 has 14 amino acids. Germline CDR1 and CDR2: LGHNA and YNFKEQ. For the CDR3, the DNA is TGTGCCAGCAGCCAAGTCGGGGGCACCGGGGAGCTGTTTTTT. Translating gives CASSQVGGTGELFF.

This sequence joins TRBV28 and TRBJ1-2, with 8 nucleotides matching TRBD1. The germline V gene encodes CDR1 MDHEN and CDR2 SYDVKM. Losses at the gene ends were 6 bases for V and 3 bases for J; bases not matched to a gene: 6. The CDR3 is 14 residues long. This CDR3 is CASSKDRVDYGYTF. CDR3 nucleotide sequence: TGTGCCAGCAGCAAGGACAGGGTCGACTATGGCTACACCTTC.

The chain has TRBV9 and TRBJ2-7, with D maybe TRBD2 (5 bases). This CDR3 contains 14 residues. V gave up 4 bases and J gave up 0 bases, with 11 bases separating them. Germline-derived CDR1 and CDR2 are SGDLS and YYNGEE. CDR3: CASSLGLNSYEQYF. Written as DNA, the CDR3 is TGTGCCAGCAGCCTCGGACTGAACTCCTACGAGCAGTACTTC.

Only a few counts were recorded for this clone. The chain uses TRBV9 and TRBJ1-2; no clear D. Germline V gene data show CDR1 as SGDLS and CDR2 as YYNGEE. The germline V and J ends were trimmed by 0 bases and 7 bases, with 16 bases remaining between them. There are 15 residues in the CDR3. The CDR3 DNA sequence: TGTGCCAGCAGCGTAGAGGCGGCTGCTCTATCTGGCTACACCTTC. Translation: CASSVEAAALSGYTF.

This clone turned up a few times. The chain carries TRBV14 and TRBJ2-7, with D perhaps matching TRBD1 (6 bases). The V gene lost 5 bases and the J gene lost 7 bases, with 18 bases spanning the gap. Looked up from germline, CDR1 is SGHDN and CDR2 is FVKESK. The CDR3 has 14 amino acids. CDR3 nucleotide sequence: TGTGCCAGCAGCACACAGGGAACCTATGGTGAGCAGTACTTC. This gives the protein CASSTQGTYGEQYF.